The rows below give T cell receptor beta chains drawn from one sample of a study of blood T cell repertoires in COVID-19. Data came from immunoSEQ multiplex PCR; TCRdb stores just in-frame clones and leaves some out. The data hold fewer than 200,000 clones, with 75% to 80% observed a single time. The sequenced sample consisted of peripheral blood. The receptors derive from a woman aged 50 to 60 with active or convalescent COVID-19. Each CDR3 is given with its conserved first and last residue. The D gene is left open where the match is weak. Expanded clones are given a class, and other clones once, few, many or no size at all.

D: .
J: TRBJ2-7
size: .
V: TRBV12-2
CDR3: CASRLEGLASTYEQYF
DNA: TGTGCAAGTCGCTTAGAGGGACTAGCGTCTACCTACGAGCAGTACTTC

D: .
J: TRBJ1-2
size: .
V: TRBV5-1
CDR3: CASSLDGLNYGYTF
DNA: TGCGCCAGCAGCTTGGACGGACTGAACTATGGCTACACCTTC

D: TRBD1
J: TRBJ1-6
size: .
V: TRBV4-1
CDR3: CASSQDLGDRYNSPLHF
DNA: TGCGCCAGCAGCCAAGATCTCGGGGACAGGTATAATTCACCCCTCCACTTT

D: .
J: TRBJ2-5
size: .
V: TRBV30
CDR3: CAWSQTNPYETQYF
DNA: TGTGCCTGGAGCCAAACTAATCCCTACGAGACCCAGTACTTC

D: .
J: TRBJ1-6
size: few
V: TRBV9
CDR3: CASSNLGGTRYNSPLHF
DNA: TGTGCCAGCAGCAACCTTGGGGGGACCCGATATAATTCACCCCTCCACTTT

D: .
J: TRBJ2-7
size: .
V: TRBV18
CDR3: CASSPSGTYEQYF
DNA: TGTGCCAGCTCACCCTCAGGGACCTACGAGCAGTACTTC

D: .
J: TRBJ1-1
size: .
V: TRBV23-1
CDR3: CASTTAGSEAFF
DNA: TGCGCCAGCACCACGGCGGGCAGTGAAGCTTTCTTT

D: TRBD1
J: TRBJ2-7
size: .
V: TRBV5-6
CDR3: CASSLAYRGRDEQYF
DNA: TGTGCCAGCAGCTTGGCTTACAGGGGACGGGACGAGCAGTACTTC

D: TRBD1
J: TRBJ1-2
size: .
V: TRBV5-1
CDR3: CASSPTGGFSYGYTF
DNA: TGCGCCAGCAGCCCCACAGGGGGGTTTTCATATGGCTACACCTTC

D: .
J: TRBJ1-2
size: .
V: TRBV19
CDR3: CASSSGASYGYTF
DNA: TGTGCCAGTAGCTCAGGGGCCTCCTATGGCTACACCTTC

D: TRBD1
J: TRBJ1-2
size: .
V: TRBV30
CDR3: CAESGTGVNYGYTF
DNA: TGTGCCGAATCGGGGACAGGGGTAAACTATGGCTACACCTTC

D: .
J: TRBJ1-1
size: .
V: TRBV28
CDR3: CASSSTPPGGTEAFF
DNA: TGTGCCAGCAGTTCGACCCCCCCCGGGGGGACTGAAGCTTTCTTT

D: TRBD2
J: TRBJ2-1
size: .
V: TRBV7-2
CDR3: CASSPRRQRGPYNEQFF
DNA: TGTGCCAGCAGCCCACGTCGACAGCGGGGGCCTTACAATGAGCAGTTCTTC

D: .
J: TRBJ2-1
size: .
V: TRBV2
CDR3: CASSTGLSSFYNEQFF
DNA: TGTGCCAGCAGTACGGGACTTAGCTCATTCTACAATGAGCAGTTCTTC

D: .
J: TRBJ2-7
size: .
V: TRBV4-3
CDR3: CASSPRAARGEMLVYEQYF
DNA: TGCGCCAGCAGCCCCCGAGCGGCGAGAGGCGAGATGTTAGTGTACGAGCAGTACTTC

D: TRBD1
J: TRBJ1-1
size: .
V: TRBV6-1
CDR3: CASSEFIGTDEAFF
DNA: TGTGCCAGCAGTGAATTCATCGGGACAGACGAAGCTTTCTTT